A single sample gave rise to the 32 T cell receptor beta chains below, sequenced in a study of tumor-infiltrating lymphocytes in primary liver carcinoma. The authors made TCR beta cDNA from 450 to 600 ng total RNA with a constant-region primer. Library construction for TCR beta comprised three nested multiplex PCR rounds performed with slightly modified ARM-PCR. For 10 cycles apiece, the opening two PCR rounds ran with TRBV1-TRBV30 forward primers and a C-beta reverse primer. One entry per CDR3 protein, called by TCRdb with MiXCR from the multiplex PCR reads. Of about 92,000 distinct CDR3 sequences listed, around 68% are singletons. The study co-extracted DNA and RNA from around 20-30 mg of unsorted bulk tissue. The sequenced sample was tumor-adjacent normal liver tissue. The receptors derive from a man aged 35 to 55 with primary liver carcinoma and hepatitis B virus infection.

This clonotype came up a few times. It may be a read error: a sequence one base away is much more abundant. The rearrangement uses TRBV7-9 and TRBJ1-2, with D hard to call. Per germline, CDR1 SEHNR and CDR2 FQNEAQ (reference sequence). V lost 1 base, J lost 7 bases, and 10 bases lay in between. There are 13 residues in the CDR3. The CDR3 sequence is CASSLGQQSGYTF. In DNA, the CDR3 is TGTGCCAGCAGCTTAGGCCAGCAGAGTGGCTACACCTTC.

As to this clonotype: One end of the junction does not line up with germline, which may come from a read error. This CDR3 is CSVATGGGKNRPQHF. CDR3 sequence (DNA): TGCAGCGTCGCGACCGGGGGTGGTAAGAATCGGCCCCAGCATTTT. The genes are TRBV29-1 and TRBJ1-5, with a tentative D call TRBD1 (5 bases). The CDR3 runs to 15 residues. Germline lookup yields CDR1 SQVTM and CDR2 ANQGSEA.

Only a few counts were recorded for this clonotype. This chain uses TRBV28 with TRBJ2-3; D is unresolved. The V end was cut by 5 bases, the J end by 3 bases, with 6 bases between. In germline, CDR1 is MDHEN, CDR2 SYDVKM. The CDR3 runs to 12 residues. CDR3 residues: CASSLWTDTQYF. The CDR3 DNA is TGTGCCAGCAGTCTTTGGACAGATACGCAGTATTTT.

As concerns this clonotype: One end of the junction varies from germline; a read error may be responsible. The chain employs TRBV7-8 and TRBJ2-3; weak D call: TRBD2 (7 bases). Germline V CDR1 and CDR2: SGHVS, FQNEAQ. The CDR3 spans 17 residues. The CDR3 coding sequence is TGTGCCAGCAGCTTAGCCCAAGGGGGAGGGTCACATGATATGCAGTATTTT. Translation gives CASSLAQGGGSHDMQYF.

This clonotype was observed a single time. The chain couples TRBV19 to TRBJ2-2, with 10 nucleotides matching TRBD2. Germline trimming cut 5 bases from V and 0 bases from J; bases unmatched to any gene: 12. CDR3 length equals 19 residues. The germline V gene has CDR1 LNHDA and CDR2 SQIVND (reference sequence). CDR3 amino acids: CASSLAGLAGATNTGELFF. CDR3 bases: TGTGCCAGTAGTCTGGCGGGGCTAGCGGGAGCTACGAACACCGGGGAGCTGTTTTTT.

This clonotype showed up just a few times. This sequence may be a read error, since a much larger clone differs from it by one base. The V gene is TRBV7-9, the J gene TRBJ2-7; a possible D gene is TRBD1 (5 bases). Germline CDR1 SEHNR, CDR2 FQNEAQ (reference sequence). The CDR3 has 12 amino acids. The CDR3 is CASSLQGYGQYF. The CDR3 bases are TGTGCCAGCAGCTTACAGGGTTACGGGCAGTACTTC.

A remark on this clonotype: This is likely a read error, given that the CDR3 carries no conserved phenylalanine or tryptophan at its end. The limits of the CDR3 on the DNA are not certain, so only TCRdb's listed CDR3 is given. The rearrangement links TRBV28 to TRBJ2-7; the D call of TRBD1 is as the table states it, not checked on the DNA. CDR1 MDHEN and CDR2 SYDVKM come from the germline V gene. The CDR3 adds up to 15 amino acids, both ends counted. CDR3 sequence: CASLTGGTMGYEEYI.

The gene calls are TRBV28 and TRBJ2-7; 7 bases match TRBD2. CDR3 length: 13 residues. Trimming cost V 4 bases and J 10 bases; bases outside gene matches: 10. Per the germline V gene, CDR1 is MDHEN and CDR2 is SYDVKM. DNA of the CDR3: TGTGCCAGCAGTTCGGGGACGGCGGGAGAACAGTACTTC. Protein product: CASSSGTAGEQYF.

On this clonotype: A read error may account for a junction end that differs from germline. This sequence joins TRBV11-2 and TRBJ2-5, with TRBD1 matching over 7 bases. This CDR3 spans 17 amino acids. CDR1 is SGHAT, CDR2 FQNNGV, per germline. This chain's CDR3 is CASSLDSGDSRQETQYF. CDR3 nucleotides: TGTGCCAGCAGCTTAGACAGTGGGGACAGTCGGCAAGAGACCCAATACTTC.

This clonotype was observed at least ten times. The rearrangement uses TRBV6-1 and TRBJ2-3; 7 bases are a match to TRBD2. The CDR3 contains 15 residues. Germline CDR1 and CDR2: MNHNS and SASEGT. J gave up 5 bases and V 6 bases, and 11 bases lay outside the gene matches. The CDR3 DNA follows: TGTGCCAGCAGCTTGGAGGGGAGGGCGTTAGATACGCAGTATTTT. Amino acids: CASSLEGRALDTQYF.

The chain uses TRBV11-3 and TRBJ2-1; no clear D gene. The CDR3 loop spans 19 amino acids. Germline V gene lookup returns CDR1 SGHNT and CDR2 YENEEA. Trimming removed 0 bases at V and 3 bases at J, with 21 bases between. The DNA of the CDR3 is TGTGCCAGCAGCTTAGATCTCTATGTGCTAGGGCTGGTCTACAATGAGCAGTTCTTC. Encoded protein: CASSLDLYVLGLVYNEQFF. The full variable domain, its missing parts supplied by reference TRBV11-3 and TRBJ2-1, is EAGVVQSPRYKIIEKKQPVAFWCNPISGHNTLYWYLQNLGQGPELLIRYENEEAVDDSQLPKDRFSAERLKGVDSTLKIQPAELGDSAVYLCASSLDLYVLGLVYNEQFFGPGTRLTVL.

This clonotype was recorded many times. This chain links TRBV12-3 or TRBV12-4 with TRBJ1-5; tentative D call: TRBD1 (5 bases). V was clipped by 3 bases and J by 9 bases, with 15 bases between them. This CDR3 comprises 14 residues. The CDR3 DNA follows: TGTGCCAGCAGTTTGGCGGGGGGTGTAGGGCCCCAGCATTTT. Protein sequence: CASSLAGGVGPQHF.

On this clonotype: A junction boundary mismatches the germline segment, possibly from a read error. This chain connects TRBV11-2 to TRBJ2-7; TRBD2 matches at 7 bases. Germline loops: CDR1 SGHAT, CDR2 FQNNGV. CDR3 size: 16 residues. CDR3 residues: CVSRQPTGGRAYEQYF. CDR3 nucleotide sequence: TGTGTCAGCAGACAACCCACTGGGGGGAGGGCCTACGAGCAGTACTTC. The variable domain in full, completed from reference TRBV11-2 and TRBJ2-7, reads EAGVAQSPRYKIIEKRQSVAFWCNPISGHATLYWYQQILGQGPKLLIQFQNNGVVDDSQLPKDRFSAERLKGVDSTLKIQPAKLEDSAVYLCVSRQPTGGRAYEQYFGPGTRLTVT.

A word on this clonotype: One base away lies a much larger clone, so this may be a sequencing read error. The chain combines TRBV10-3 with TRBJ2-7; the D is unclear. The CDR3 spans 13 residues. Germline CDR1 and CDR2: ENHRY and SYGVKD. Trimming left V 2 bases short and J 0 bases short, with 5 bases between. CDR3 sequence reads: CAISETISYEQYF. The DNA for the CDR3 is TGTGCCATCAGTGAGACCATCTCCTACGAGCAGTACTTC.

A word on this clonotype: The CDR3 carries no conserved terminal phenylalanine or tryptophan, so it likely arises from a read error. The CDR3 region has the DNA TGTGCCAGCAGCCCACTAGCGGACGATACGCAGTATATT. It specifies CASSPLADDTQYI. The chain couples TRBV11-2 to TRBJ2-3, with 8 nucleotides matching TRBD2. With 5 bases clipped from V and 6 bases from J, the junction kept 4 bases outside the gene matches. Germline CDR1 SGHAT, CDR2 FQNNGV. The CDR3 contains 13 residues.

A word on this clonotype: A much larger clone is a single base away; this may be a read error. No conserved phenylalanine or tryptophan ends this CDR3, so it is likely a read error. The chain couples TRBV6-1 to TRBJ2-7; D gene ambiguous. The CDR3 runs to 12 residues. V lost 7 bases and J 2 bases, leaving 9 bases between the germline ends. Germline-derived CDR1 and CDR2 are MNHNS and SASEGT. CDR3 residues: CASTELPYEQYL. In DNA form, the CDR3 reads TGTGCCAGCACCGAACTACCCTACGAGCAGTACCTC.

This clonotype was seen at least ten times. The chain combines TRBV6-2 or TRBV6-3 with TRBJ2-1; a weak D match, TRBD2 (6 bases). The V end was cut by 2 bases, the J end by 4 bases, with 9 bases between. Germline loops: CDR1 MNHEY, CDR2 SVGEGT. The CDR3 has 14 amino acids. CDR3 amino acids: CASSYEAGYNEQFF. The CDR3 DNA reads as TGTGCCAGCAGTTACGAGGCGGGGTACAATGAGCAGTTCTTC.

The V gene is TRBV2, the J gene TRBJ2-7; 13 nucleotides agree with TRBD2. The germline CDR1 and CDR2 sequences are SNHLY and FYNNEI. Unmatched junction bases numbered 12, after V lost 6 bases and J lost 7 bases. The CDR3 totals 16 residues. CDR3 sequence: CASRVTSGRAQGEQYF. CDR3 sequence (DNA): TGTGCCAGCAGAGTCACTAGCGGGAGGGCCCAGGGTGAGCAGTACTTC.

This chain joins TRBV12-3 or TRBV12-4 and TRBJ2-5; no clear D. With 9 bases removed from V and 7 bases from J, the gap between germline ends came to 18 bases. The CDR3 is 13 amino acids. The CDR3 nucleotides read TGTGCCAGAGTGCAGTCTCGTCGAGGGACCCAGTACTTC. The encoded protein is CARVQSRRGTQYF.

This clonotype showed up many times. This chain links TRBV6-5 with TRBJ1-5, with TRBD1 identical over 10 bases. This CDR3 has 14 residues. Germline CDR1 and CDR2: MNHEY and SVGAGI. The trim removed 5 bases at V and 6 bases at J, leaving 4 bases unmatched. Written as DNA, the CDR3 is TGTGCCAGCAGTAGGACAGGGGGGGCTCAGCCCCAGCATTTT. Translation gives CASSRTGGAQPQHF.

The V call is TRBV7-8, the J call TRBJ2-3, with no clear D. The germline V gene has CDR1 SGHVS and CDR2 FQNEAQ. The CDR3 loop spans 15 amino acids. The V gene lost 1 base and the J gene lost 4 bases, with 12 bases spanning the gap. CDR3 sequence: CASSLGGIDADTQYF. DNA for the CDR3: TGTGCCAGCAGCTTAGGAGGCATTGACGCAGATACGCAGTATTTT.

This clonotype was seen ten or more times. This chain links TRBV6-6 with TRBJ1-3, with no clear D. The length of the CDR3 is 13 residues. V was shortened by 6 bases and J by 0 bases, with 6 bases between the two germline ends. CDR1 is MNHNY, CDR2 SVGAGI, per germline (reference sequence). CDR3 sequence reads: CASRPVSGNTIYF. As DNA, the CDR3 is TGTGCCAGCAGGCCAGTCTCTGGAAACACCATATATTTT.

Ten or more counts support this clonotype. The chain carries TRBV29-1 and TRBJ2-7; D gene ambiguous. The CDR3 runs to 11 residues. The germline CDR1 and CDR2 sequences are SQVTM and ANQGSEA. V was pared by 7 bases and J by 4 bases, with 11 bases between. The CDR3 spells CSARLDYEQYF. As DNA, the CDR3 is TGCAGCGCTAGACTTGATTACGAGCAGTACTTC.

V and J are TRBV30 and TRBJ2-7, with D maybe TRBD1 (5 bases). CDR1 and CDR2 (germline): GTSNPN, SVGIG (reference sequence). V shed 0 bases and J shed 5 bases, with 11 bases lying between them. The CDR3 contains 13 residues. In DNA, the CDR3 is TGTGCCTGGAGTGTACAGGTAGTTAACGAGCAGTACTTC. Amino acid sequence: CAWSVQVVNEQYF.

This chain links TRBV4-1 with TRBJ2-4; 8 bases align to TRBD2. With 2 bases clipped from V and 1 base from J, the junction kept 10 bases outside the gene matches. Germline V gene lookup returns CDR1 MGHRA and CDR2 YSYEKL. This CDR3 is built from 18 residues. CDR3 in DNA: TGCGCCAGCAGCCAAAATCCCGGGACTAGTGCCGCCAAAAACATTCAGTACTTC. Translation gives CASSQNPGTSAAKNIQYF.

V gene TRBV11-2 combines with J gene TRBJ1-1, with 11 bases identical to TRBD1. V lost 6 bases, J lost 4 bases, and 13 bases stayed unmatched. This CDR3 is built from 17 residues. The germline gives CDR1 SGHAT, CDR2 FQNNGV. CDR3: CASSSGQGASLGTEAFF. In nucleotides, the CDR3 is TGTGCCAGCAGTTCCGGACAGGGGGCTAGTTTAGGCACTGAAGCTTTCTTT. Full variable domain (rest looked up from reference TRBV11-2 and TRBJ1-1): EAGVAQSPRYKIIEKRQSVAFWCNPISGHATLYWYQQILGQGPKLLIQFQNNGVVDDSQLPKDRFSAERLKGVDSTLKIQPAKLEDSAVYLCASSSGQGASLGTEAFFGQGTRLTVV.

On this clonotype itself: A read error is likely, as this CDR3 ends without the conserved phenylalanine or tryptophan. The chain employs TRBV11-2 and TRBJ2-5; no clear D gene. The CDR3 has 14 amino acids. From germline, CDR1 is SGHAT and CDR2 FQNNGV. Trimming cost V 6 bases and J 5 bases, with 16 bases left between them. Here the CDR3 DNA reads TGTGCCAGCAGAAGACTGGAAGCCCGGGAGACCCAGTACTTG. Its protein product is CASRRLEARETQYL.

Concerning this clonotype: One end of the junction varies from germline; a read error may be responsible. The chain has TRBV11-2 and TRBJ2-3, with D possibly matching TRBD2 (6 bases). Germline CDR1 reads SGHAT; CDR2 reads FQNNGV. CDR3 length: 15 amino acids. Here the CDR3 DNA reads TGTGCCAGTAGCTTCTTGGGGGGTAGCACAGATAGGCAGTATTTT. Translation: CASSFLGGSTDRQYF.

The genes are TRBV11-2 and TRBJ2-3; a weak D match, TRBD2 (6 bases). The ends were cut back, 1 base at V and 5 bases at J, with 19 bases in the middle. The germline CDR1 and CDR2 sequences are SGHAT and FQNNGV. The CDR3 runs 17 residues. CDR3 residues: CASSLVSGEPSVDTQYF. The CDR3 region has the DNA TGTGCCAGCAGCTTAGTTTCCGGCGAGCCTAGCGTAGATACGCAGTATTTT. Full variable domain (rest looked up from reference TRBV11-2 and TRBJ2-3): EAGVAQSPRYKIIEKRQSVAFWCNPISGHATLYWYQQILGQGPKLLIQFQNNGVVDDSQLPKDRFSAERLKGVDSTLKIQPAKLEDSAVYLCASSLVSGEPSVDTQYFGPGTRLTVL.

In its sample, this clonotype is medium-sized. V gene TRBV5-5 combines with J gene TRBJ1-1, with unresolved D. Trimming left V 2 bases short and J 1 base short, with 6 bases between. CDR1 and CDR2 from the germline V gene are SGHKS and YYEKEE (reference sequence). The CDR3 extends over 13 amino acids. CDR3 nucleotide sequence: TGTGCCAGCAGCTTCGAGGGGAACACTGAAGCTTTCTTT. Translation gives CASSFEGNTEAFF.

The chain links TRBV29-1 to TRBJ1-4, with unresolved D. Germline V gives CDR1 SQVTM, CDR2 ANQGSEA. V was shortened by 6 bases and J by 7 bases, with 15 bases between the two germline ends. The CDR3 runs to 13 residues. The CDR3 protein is CSVQSEGSEKLFF. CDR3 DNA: TGCAGCGTCCAGTCAGAGGGCTCTGAAAAACTGTTTTTT.

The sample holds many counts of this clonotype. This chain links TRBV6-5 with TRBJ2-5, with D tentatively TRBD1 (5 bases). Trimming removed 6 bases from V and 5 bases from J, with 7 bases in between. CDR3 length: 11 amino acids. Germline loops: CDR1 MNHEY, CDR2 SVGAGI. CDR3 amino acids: CASRGLETQYF. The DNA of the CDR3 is TGTGCCAGCAGGGGGCTCGAGACCCAGTACTTC.